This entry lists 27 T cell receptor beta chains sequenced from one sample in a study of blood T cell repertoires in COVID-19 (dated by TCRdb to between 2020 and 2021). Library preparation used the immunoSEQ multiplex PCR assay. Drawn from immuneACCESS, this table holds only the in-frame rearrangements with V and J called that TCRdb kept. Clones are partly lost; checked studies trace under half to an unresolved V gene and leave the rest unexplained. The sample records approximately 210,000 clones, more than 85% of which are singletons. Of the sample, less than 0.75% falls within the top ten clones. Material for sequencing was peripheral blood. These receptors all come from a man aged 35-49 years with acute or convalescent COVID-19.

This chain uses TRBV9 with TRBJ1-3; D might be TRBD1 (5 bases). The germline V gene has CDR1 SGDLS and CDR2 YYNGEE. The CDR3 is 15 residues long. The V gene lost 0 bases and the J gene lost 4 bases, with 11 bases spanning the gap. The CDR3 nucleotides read TGTGCCAGCAGCGTAGCGGGGGTTCTCGGAAACACCATATATTTT. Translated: CASSVAGVLGNTIYF.

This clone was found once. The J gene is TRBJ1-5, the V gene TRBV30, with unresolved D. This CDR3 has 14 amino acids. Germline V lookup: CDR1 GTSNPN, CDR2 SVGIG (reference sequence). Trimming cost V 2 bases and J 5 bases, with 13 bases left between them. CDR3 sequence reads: CAWSMVRADQPQHF. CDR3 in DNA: TGTGCCTGGAGTATGGTAAGAGCGGATCAGCCCCAGCATTTT.

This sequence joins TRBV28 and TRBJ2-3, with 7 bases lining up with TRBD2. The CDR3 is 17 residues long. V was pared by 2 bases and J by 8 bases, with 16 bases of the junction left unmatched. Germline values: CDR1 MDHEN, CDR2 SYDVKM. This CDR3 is CASSLVAGASYAGTQYF. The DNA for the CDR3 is TGTGCCAGCAGTTTAGTTGCGGGAGCCTCATATGCCGGTACGCAGTATTTT.

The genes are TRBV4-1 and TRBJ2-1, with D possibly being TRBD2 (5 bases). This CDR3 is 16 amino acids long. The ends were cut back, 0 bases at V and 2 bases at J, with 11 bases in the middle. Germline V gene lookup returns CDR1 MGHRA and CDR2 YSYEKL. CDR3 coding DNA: TGCGCCAGCAGCCAAGAGCCTAGCTCAACCTACAATGAGCAGTTCTTC. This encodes CASSQEPSSTYNEQFF.

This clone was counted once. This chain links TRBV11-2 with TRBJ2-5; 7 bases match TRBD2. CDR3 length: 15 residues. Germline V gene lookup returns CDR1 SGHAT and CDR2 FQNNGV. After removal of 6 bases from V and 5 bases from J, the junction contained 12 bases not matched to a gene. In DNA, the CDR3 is TGTGCCAGCAGACCATCGGGGGGAAGAGGGGAGACCCAGTACTTC. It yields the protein CASRPSGGRGETQYF.

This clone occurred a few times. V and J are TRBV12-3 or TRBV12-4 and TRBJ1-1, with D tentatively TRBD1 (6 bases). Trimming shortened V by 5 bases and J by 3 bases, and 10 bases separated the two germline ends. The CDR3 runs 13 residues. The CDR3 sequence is CASSPTGYTEAFF. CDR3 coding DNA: TGTGCCAGCAGTCCCACAGGGTACACTGAAGCTTTCTTT.

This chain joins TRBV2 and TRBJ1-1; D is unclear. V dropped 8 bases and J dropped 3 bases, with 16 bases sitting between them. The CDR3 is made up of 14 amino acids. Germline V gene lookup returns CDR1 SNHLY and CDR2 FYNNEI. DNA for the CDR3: TGTGCCAGCCTGAACTTTTTTCAGGACACTGAAGCTTTCTTT. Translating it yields CASLNFFQDTEAFF.

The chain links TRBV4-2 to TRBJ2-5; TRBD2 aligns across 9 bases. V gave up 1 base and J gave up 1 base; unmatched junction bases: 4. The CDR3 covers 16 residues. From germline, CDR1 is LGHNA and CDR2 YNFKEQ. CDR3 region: CASSQVAGEGQETQYF. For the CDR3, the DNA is TGTGCCAGCAGCCAAGTAGCGGGAGAGGGCCAAGAGACCCAGTACTTC.

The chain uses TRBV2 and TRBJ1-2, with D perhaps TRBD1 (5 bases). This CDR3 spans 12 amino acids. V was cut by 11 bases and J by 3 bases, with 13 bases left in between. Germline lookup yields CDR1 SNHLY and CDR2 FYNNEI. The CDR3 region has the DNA TGTGCCTCCGGTCAGGGATACTATGGCTACACCTTC. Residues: CASGQGYYGYTF.

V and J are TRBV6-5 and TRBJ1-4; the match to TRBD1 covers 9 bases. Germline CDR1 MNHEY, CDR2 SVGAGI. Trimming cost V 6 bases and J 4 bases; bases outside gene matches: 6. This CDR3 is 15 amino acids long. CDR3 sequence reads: CASSAGTGLNEKLFF. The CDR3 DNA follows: TGTGCCAGCAGCGCGGGGACAGGGCTTAATGAAAAACTGTTTTTT.

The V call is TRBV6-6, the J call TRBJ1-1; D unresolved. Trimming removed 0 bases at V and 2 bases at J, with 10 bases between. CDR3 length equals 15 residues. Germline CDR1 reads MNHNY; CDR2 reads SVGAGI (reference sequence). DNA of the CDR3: TGTGCCAGCAGTTACTCGTTACAGACAAACACTGAAGCTTTCTTT. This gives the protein CASSYSLQTNTEAFF.

In DNA form, the CDR3 reads TGCGCCAGCAGCTTCGACGGGGGGGCCCAGCCCCAGCATTTT. As protein: CASSFDGGAQPQHF. V is TRBV5-1 and J is TRBJ1-5, with D possibly TRBD1 on 6 matching bases. This CDR3 has 14 residues. CDR1 and CDR2 from the germline V gene are SGHRS and YFSETQ. V dropped 2 bases and J dropped 7 bases, with 13 bases sitting between them.

The CDR3 DNA reads TGTGCCAGCAGACTAGCGGGGGCCTCCTACAATGAGCAGTTCTTC. Translating it yields CASRLAGASYNEQFF. The chain joins TRBV3-1 (or the pseudogene TRBV3-2) to TRBJ2-1; 11 positions agree with TRBD2. The ends lost 6 bases at V and 0 bases at J; junction bases unmatched: 1. This CDR3 comprises 15 residues. Germline V gene lookup returns CDR1 LGHDT and CDR2 YNNKEL (reference sequence).

The CDR3 protein is CASRVGGNTGELFF. Written as DNA, the CDR3 is TGTGCCAGCAGGGTCGGGGGAAACACCGGGGAGCTGTTTTTT. The chain has TRBV27 and TRBJ2-2; TRBD2 is a possible D gene (6 bases). The CDR3 sequence is 14 residues long. Germline lookup yields CDR1 MNHEY and CDR2 SMNVEV (reference sequence). V was trimmed by 6 bases and J by 2 bases, leaving 10 bases between them.

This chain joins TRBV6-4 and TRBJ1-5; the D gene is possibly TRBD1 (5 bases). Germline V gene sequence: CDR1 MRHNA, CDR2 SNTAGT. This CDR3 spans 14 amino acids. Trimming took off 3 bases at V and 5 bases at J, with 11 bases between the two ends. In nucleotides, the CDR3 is TGTGCCAGCAGTGAAGGCTGGGGGGATCAGCCCCAGCATTTT. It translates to CASSEGWGDQPQHF.

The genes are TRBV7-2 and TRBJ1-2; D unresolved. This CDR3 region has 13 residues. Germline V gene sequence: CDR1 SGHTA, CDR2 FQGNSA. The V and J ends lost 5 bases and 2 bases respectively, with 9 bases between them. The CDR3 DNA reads TGTGCCAGCAGCCGGACTGTAAACTATGGCTACACCTTC. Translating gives CASSRTVNYGYTF.

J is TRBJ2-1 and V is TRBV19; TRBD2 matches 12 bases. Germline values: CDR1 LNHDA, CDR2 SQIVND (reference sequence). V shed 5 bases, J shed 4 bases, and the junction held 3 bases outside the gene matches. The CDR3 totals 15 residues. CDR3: CASSPSGGAYNEQFF. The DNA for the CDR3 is TGTGCCAGTAGTCCTAGCGGGGGGGCTTACAATGAGCAGTTCTTC.

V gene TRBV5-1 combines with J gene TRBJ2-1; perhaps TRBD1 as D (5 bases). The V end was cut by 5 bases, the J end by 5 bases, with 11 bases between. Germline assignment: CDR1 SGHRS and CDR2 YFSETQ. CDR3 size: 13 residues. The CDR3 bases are TGCGCCAGCAGGTTAACAGGTAACAATGAGCAGTTCTTC. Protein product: CASRLTGNNEQFF.

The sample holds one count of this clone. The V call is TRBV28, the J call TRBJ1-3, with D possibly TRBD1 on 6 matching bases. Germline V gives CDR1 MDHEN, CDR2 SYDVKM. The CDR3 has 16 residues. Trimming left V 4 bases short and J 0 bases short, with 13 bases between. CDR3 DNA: TGTGCCAGCAGTTCCGGACAGTTCCTCTCTGGAAACACCATATATTTT. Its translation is CASSSGQFLSGNTIYF.

The CDR3 reads CASSRIGLAGLDTQYF. The CDR3, as DNA: TGTGCCAGCAGCCGCATCGGCTTAGCGGGGTTGGATACGCAGTATTTT. V and J are TRBV3-1 (or the pseudogene TRBV3-2) and TRBJ2-3; TRBD2 matches at 8 bases. J lost 6 bases, V lost 4 bases, and 12 bases had no gene match. CDR1 is LGHDT and CDR2 is YNNKEL in the germline V gene (reference sequence). The CDR3 length is 16 residues.

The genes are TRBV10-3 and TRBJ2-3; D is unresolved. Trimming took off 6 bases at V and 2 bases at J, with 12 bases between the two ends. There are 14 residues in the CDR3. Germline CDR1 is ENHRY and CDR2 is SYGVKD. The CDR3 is CAIRTRLNTDTQYF. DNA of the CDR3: TGTGCCATCAGGACCAGACTCAACACAGATACGCAGTATTTT.

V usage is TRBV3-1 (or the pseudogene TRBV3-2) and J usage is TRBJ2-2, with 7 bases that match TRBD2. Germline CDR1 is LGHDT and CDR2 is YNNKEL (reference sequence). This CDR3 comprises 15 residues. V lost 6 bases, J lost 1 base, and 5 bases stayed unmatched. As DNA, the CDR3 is TGTGCCAGCAGAAAAGCGGGGCTGAACACCGGGGAGCTGTTTTTT. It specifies CASRKAGLNTGELFF.

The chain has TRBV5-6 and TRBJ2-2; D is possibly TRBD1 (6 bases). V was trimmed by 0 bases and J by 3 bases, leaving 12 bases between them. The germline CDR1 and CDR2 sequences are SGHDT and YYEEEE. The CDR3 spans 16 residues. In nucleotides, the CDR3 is TGTGCCAGCAGCTTGGTAAGGGGGAGACACACCGGGGAGCTGTTTTTT. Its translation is CASSLVRGRHTGELFF.

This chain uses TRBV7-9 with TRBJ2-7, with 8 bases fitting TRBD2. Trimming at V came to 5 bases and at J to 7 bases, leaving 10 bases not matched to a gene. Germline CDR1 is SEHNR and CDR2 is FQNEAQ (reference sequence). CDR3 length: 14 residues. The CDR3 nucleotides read TGTGCCAGCAGCACCGGGAGGGAATGGGCAGAGCAGTACTTC. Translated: CASSTGREWAEQYF.

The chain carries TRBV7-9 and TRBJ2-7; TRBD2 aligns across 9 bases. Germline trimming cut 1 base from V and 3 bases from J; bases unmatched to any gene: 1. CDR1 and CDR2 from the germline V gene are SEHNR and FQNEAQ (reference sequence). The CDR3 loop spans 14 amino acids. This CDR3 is CASSLGLADYEQYF. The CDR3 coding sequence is TGTGCCAGCAGCTTAGGACTAGCGGACTACGAGCAGTACTTC.

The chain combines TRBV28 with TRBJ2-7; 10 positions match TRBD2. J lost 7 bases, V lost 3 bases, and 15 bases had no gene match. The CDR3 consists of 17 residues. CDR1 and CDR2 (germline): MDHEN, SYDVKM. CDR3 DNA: TGTGCCAGCAGTTTCTCCCCCGGACTAGCGGACACCTGGGAGCAGTACTTC. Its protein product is CASSFSPGLADTWEQYF.

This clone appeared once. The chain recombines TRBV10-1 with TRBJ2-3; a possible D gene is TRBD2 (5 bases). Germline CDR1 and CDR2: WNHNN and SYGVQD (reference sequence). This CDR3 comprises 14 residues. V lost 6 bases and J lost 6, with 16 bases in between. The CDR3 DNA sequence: TGCGCCAGCAGCGAGCGGCGTCTCGGGGATACGCAGTATTTT. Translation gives CASSERRLGDTQYF.